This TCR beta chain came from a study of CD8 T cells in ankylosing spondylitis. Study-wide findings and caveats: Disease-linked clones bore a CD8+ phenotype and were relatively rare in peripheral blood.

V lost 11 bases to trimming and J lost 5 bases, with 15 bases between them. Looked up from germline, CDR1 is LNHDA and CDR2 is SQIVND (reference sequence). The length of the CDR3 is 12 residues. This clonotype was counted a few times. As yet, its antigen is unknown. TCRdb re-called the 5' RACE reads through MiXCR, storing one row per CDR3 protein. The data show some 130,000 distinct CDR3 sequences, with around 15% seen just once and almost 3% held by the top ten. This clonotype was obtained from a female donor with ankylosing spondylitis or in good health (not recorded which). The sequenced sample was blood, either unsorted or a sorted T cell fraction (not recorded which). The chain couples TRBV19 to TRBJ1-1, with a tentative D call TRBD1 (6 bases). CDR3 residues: CAVWGAYTEAFF. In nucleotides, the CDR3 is TGTGCCGTCTGGGGGGCATATACTGAAGCTTTCTTT.